This entry is about one T cell receptor beta chain. What it binds is not known. For the second PCR, which ran for about 7 to 11 cycles, a sample-barcoded 5' primer and a J-beta primer mix were used. Each CDR3 protein gets one entry after TCRdb re-called the 5' RACE reads with MiXCR. This table has 1.5 million to 2 million distinct CDR3 sequences, approximately 50% appearing once. Germline V lookup: CDR1 LGHNA, CDR2 YSLEER. With V trimmed by 2 bases and J by 8 bases, 10 bases remained unmatched. The CDR3 consists of 17 residues. This sample was included in a study of blood T cells in healthy people across ages. Study findings and constraints: Comparison with aged donors showed that long-lived donors had more naive CD4+ cells and higher diversity.

PBMCs, at least 7 million per sample, were isolated. The sample consisted of blood. The chain couples TRBV4-3 to TRBJ2-1; TRBD2 matches at 12 bases. The TCR sequence derives from a woman aged 40 to 50 in good health. CDR3: CASSQTWTSGVVDEQFF. The DNA for the CDR3 is TGCGCCAGCAGCCAAACATGGACTAGCGGGGTTGTCGATGAGCAGTTCTTC.